The 26 T cell receptor beta chains listed next were all sequenced from one sample in a study of cytomegalovirus exposure and HLA in healthy donors. The PCR employed 60 Vbeta primers together with 13 Jbeta primers. Some clones are missing from TCRdb's copy, which holds only in-frame ones; the method was immunoSEQ multiplex PCR. The repertoire consists of 150,000 to 200,000 clones, with about 86% occurring once and the leading ten covering 2% to 2.5%. The material sequenced was PBMCs. The receptors were sampled from a woman in her 30s in good health and CMV-seronegative.

The chain recombines TRBV4-1 with TRBJ2-2; 7 bases map to TRBD2. V shed 1 base, J shed 9 bases, and the junction held 8 bases outside the gene matches. The germline gives CDR1 MGHRA, CDR2 YSYEKL. CDR3 length equals 15 residues. CDR3 nucleotides: TGCGCCAGCAGCCAAGGGACTAGTCTTGTTAGGGAGCTGTTTTTT. Its protein product is CASSQGTSLVRELFF.

This chain joins TRBV7-2 and TRBJ2-7, with 11 bases fitting TRBD1. This CDR3 spans 14 amino acids. The germline gives CDR1 SGHTA, CDR2 FQGNSA. V dropped 4 bases and J dropped 1; count of bases not matched to a gene: 0. The CDR3 reads CASSWDRGSYEQYF. As DNA, the CDR3 is TGTGCCAGCAGCTGGGACAGGGGGTCCTACGAGCAGTACTTC.

This chain joins TRBV28 and TRBJ1-1, with D perhaps TRBD1 (5 bases). V was shortened by 7 bases and J by 1 base, with 13 bases between the two germline ends. The CDR3 runs 14 residues. The germline CDR1 and CDR2 sequences are MDHEN and SYDVKM. The CDR3 DNA is TGTGCCAGCATCTCCCCAGGGCAGAACACTGAAGCTTTCTTT. As protein: CASISPGQNTEAFF. Using reference TRBV28 and TRBJ1-1 for the parts outside the CDR3, the full variable domain is DVKVTQSSRYLVKRTGEKVFLECVQDMDHENMFWYRQDPGLGLRLIYFSYDVKMKEKGDIPEGYSVSREKKERFSLILESASTNQTSMYLCASISPGQNTEAFFGQGTRLTVV.

This clone has a single count. The rearrangement joins TRBV18 to TRBJ1-4; no clear D. CDR3 length equals 16 residues. Per germline, CDR1 KGHSH and CDR2 LQKENI. V lost 6 bases and J 0 bases, leaving 14 bases between the germline ends. CDR3 region: CASSPNKNPTNEKLFF. The CDR3 nucleotides read TGTGCCAGCTCGCCAAACAAAAACCCAACTAATGAAAAACTGTTTTTT.

The chain carries TRBV2 and TRBJ2-4; D might be TRBD2 (7 bases). The CDR3 has 12 amino acids. V lost 2 bases to trimming and J lost 11 bases, with 10 bases between them. CDR1 and CDR2 from the germline V gene are SNHLY and FYNNEI. As DNA, the CDR3 is TGTGCCAGCAGTGAAAGGGAGGGGGTTCAGTACTTC. It specifies CASSEREGVQYF.

This clone was recorded a few times. The chain couples TRBV7-9 to TRBJ2-2, with 7 bases lining up with TRBD1. CDR1 and CDR2 from the germline V gene are SEHNR and FQNEAQ (reference sequence). After removal of 2 bases from V and 9 bases from J, the junction contained 9 bases not matched to a gene. This CDR3 region has 15 residues. The CDR3 DNA is TGTGCCAGCAGCTTAAAAGGGACAGACCTGAGGGAGCTGTTTTTT. Residues: CASSLKGTDLRELFF.

The rearrangement links TRBV18 to TRBJ2-7; D gene uncertain. V gave up 2 bases and J gave up 2 bases, with 7 bases separating them. The CDR3 is 13 residues long. The germline V gene encodes CDR1 KGHSH and CDR2 LQKENI. The CDR3 bases are TGTGCCAGCTCACCAACGAGTACCTACGAGCAGTACTTC. Its protein product is CASSPTSTYEQYF. The full variable domain, rest sourced from reference TRBV18 and TRBJ2-7, is NAGVMQNPRHLVRRRGQEARLRCSPMKGHSHVYWYRQLPEEGLKFMVYLQKENIIDESGMPKERFSAEFPKEGPSILRIQQVVRGDSAAYFCASSPTSTYEQYFGPGTRLTVT.

In this sample, this clone turned up once. The chain joins TRBV6-5 to TRBJ2-1; TRBD1 matches 10 bases. The CDR3 loop spans 15 amino acids. Trimming cost V 6 bases and J 3 bases; bases outside gene matches: 5. The germline gives CDR1 MNHEY, CDR2 SVGAGI. The CDR3 loop is CASSPDRGLYNEQFF. The CDR3 DNA is TGTGCCAGCAGCCCCGACAGGGGGCTCTACAATGAGCAGTTCTTC.

The chain recombines TRBV7-2 with TRBJ1-2; 7 bases align to TRBD1. Trimming at V came to 3 bases and at J to 5 bases, leaving 9 bases not matched to a gene. This CDR3 is 15 amino acids long. Germline CDR1 reads SGHTA; CDR2 reads FQGNSA. The CDR3, as DNA: TGTGCCAGCAGCTTCCCCGGGACAGCTATTTATGGCTACACCTTC. Translation: CASSFPGTAIYGYTF.

The J gene is TRBJ2-7, the V gene TRBV7-3; 9 bases are a match to TRBD1. The CDR3 is made up of 15 amino acids. Trimming removed 3 bases from V and 4 bases from J; junction bases left unmatched: 7. CDR1 and CDR2 from the germline V gene are SGHTA and FQGTGA. The CDR3 sequence: CASSFTGGELYEQYF. Written as DNA, the CDR3 is TGTGCCAGCAGCTTCACAGGGGGCGAACTATACGAGCAGTACTTC. The entire variable domain, with the rest obtained from reference TRBV7-3 and TRBJ2-7, is as follows: GAGVSQTPSNKVTEKGKYVELRCDPISGHTALYWYRQSLGQGPEFLIYFQGTGAADDSGLPNDRFFAVRPEGSVSTLKIQRTERGDSAVYLCASSFTGGELYEQYFGPGTRLTVT.

The rearrangement links TRBV29-1 to TRBJ2-7, with D possibly matching TRBD1 (7 bases). There are 14 residues in the CDR3. CDR1 is SQVTM and CDR2 is ANQGSEA in the germline V gene. V dropped 5 bases and J dropped 0 bases, with 14 bases sitting between them. The CDR3 DNA reads as TGCAGCGTTAGACAGGGTAGCGGCTCCTACGAGCAGTACTTC. Protein: CSVRQGSGSYEQYF.

This clone was seen a single time. The rearrangement links TRBV5-5 to TRBJ2-1, with TRBD2 matching 11 bases. CDR1 and CDR2 from the germline V gene are SGHKS and YYEKEE (reference sequence). This CDR3 has 15 residues. V dropped 2 bases and J dropped 2; count of bases not matched to a gene: 0. As DNA, the CDR3 is TGTGCCAGCAGCTTACTAGCGGGGGCCTACAATGAGCAGTTCTTC. This gives the protein CASSLLAGAYNEQFF. Supplemented by reference TRBV5-5 and TRBJ2-1, the full variable domain reads DAGVTQSPTHLIKTRGQQVTLRCSPISGHKSVSWYQQVLGQGPQFIFQYYEKEERGRGNFPDRFSARQFPNYSSELNVNALLLGDSALYLCASSLLAGAYNEQFFGPGTRLTVL.

V usage is TRBV7-2 and J usage is TRBJ2-5; 12 nucleotides line up with TRBD2. The germline V gene encodes CDR1 SGHTA and CDR2 FQGNSA. The CDR3 extends over 16 amino acids. V shed 5 bases, J shed 5 bases, and the junction held 9 bases outside the gene matches. CDR3 bases: TGTGCCAGCAGCCCCGCTAGCGGGAGGGCCGGGGAGACCCAGTACTTC. Protein product: CASSPASGRAGETQYF.

This chain uses TRBV4-3 with TRBJ2-1; 9 nucleotides align to TRBD1. CDR1 and CDR2 from the germline V gene are LGHNA and YSLEER. The CDR3 length is 16 residues. Trimming cost V 5 bases and J 4 bases; bases outside gene matches: 9. The CDR3, as DNA: TGCGCCAGCAGCTTACAGGGGGCATCCTCATACAATGAGCAGTTCTTC. Translating gives CASSLQGASSYNEQFF.

The chain links TRBV2 to TRBJ2-2; D is undetermined. The germline CDR1 and CDR2 sequences are SNHLY and FYNNEI. The CDR3 is 11 amino acids. V lost 6 bases and J 11 bases, leaving 10 bases between the germline ends. For the CDR3, the DNA is TGTGCCAGCAGGACCGGCGGTGAGCTGTTTTTT. This gives the protein CASRTGGELFF.

The chain combines TRBV9 with TRBJ2-3; the D is unclear. V was clipped by 4 bases and J by 8 bases, with 11 bases between them. CDR1 is SGDLS, CDR2 YYNGEE, per germline. The length of the CDR3 is 12 residues. CDR3 in amino acids: CASSRRSGTQYF. CDR3 DNA sequence: TGTGCCAGCAGCCGTCGGTCGGGTACGCAGTATTTT.

The rearrangement joins TRBV10-3 to TRBJ1-2, with 10 bases fitting TRBD1. The CDR3 length is 15 residues. The ends lost 3 bases at V and 7 bases at J; junction bases unmatched: 8. Per the germline V gene, CDR1 is ENHRY and CDR2 is SYGVKD. The CDR3 nucleotides read TGTGCCATCAGTGATTCGGACAGGGGGGGTAGTGGCTACACCTTC. It codes for CAISDSDRGGSGYTF.

There are a few counts of this clone. V usage is TRBV6-6 and J usage is TRBJ1-1; TRBD1 is a possible D gene (5 bases). The CDR3 has 16 residues. CDR1 is MNHNY, CDR2 SVGAGI, per germline (reference sequence). V was shortened by 4 bases and J by 2 bases, with 17 bases between the two germline ends. CDR3 coding DNA: TGTGCCAGCAGTTGGGGCAGGGTCTTATCTAACACTGAAGCTTTCTTT. Translation gives CASSWGRVLSNTEAFF.

Written as DNA, the CDR3 is TGTGCCAGCAGTAAGGGACTTTACGTCGAGCAGTACTTC. Encoded protein: CASSKGLYVEQYF. V is TRBV6-5 and J is TRBJ2-7; a possible D gene is TRBD2 (6 bases). CDR1 MNHEY and CDR2 SVGAGI come from the germline V gene. Between the trimmed V and J ends, which lost 5 bases and 6 bases, there was a span of 14 bases. The CDR3 totals 13 residues.

The V gene is TRBV28, the J gene TRBJ2-3, with TRBD2 matching over 10 bases. CDR1 is MDHEN, CDR2 SYDVKM, per germline. This CDR3 contains 15 residues. V trimming: 3 bases; J trimming: 4 bases; junction bases outside the gene matches: 4. DNA for the CDR3: TGTGCCAGCAGTTTTGGGCTAGCGGGAGCAGATACGCAGTATTTT. Amino acids: CASSFGLAGADTQYF.

The V and J genes are TRBV4-1 and TRBJ2-1; 14 bases agree with TRBD2. Trimming cost V 1 base and J 7 bases; bases outside gene matches: 18. CDR3 length equals 21 residues. Germline V gene sequence: CDR1 MGHRA, CDR2 YSYEKL. The CDR3 here is CASSQGLDRLAGGSGRNEQFF. CDR3 in DNA: TGCGCCAGCAGCCAAGGGCTGGATCGACTAGCGGGAGGGTCGGGCCGGAATGAGCAGTTCTTC.

The chain uses TRBV7-9 and TRBJ1-3, with 7 bases that match TRBD1. The CDR3 spans 16 residues. V trimming: 5 bases; J trimming: 4 bases; junction bases outside the gene matches: 11. Germline V CDR1 and CDR2: SEHNR, FQNEAQ (reference sequence). The CDR3, as DNA: TGTGCCAGCAGCCCACCCGGCACAGGGGCCGGAAACACCATATATTTT. Translated, it gives CASSPPGTGAGNTIYF.

This chain uses TRBV2 with TRBJ1-2; D call uncertain. Germline assignment: CDR1 SNHLY and CDR2 FYNNEI. Trimming removed 7 bases from V and 6 bases from J, with 12 bases in between. This CDR3 spans 12 amino acids. CDR3 bases: TGTGCCAGCACAGCGGGTATAAATGGCTACACCTTC. This gives the protein CASTAGINGYTF.

The genes are TRBV4-3 and TRBJ2-3; 12 bases align to TRBD2. V trimming: 0 bases; J trimming: 2 bases; junction bases outside the gene matches: 6. The CDR3 covers 18 residues. Germline values: CDR1 LGHNA, CDR2 YSLEER. The CDR3: CASSQDRTSGEYTDTQYF. In nucleotides, the CDR3 is TGCGCCAGCAGCCAAGATCGGACTAGCGGGGAGTACACAGATACGCAGTATTTT.

This chain joins TRBV29-1 and TRBJ1-1; 8 nucleotides match TRBD1. The CDR3 extends over 14 amino acids. Germline V gene sequence: CDR1 SQVTM, CDR2 ANQGSEA. V lost 0 bases, J lost 8 bases, and 8 bases stayed unmatched. CDR3 protein: CSVEDLKTGDEAFF. The CDR3, as DNA: TGCAGCGTTGAAGACCTAAAGACAGGGGACGAAGCTTTCTTT.

The chain joins TRBV30 to TRBJ2-3; 10 bases fit TRBD2. The CDR3 is 19 amino acids. The junction had 14 bases not matched to a gene; V was cut back by 0 bases and J by 2 bases. The germline CDR1 and CDR2 sequences are GTSNPN and SVGIG (reference sequence). The CDR3 DNA reads TGTGCCTGGAGTGTAGGGGCCGGTAGCGGGAGGCCAAACACAGATACGCAGTATTTT. It translates to CAWSVGAGSGRPNTDTQYF. The full variable domain, its missing parts supplied by reference TRBV30 and TRBJ2-3, is SQTIHQWPATLVQPVGSPLSLECTVEGTSNPNLYWYRQAAGRGLQLLFYSVGIGQISSEVPQNLSASRPQDRQFILSSKKLLLSDSGFYLCAWSVGAGSGRPNTDTQYFGPGTRLTVL.